This T cell receptor beta chain is from a study of shared clonotypes between healthy human individuals. Study details: Per donor, CD8 memory used one plate, CD8 naive used two, CD4 memory used three and CD4 naive used three.

This CDR3 has 17 amino acids. V lost 4 bases to trimming and J lost 6 bases, with 24 bases between them. Per the germline V gene, CDR1 is SGDLS and CDR2 is YYNGEE. The study, taken as a whole, reports: Non-shared clonotypes were found to have lower generation probabilities than the clonotypes that were shared by all four of the sorted-subset donors.

None of the donors, who were healthy HIV-negative adults, had recently had acute infections or vaccinations. Produced via immunoSEQ multiplex PCR; TCRdb's table is partial and in-frame only. Of some 2 million clones detected, about 95% appear once; the ten largest clones hold approximately 0.13%. Points on this clone: Its antigen is unidentified.

J is TRBJ2-3 and V is TRBV9, with TRBD1 as a possible D gene (5 bases). The sequenced sample was naive CD4+ T cells sorted from blood. As to subset: CD45RA+ positively selected. The TCR comes from a young man in good health. The CDR3 DNA is TGTGCCAGCAGCCCCACATCACAGGACGGGCGTTATGATACGCAGTATTTT. Its translation is CASSPTSQDGRYDTQYF.